Following are 9 T cell receptor beta chains from one sample sequenced in a study of blood T cell repertoires in COVID-19. Repertoires were generated with immunoSEQ multiplex PCR, while TCRdb's copy carries only in-frame clones and drops some. The sample has 200,000 to 250,000 clones; less than 90% are singletons. The specimen sequenced was peripheral blood. Receptor source: a man aged 35-49 years with active or convalescent COVID-19.

This clone was detected only a few times. The chain joins TRBV18 to TRBJ2-7; 11 nucleotides align to TRBD2. Trimming took 8 bases from V and 0 from J; bases not matched to a gene: 6. This CDR3 region has 15 residues. CDR1 and CDR2 (germline): KGHSH, LQKENI. The CDR3 here is CASAQTSGTSYEQYF. CDR3 coding DNA: TGTGCCAGCGCACAGACTAGCGGGACCTCCTACGAGCAGTACTTC.

The rearrangement links TRBV7-2 to TRBJ1-4, with 9 bases matching TRBD1. V shed 5 bases and J 6 bases; nucleotides not matched to a gene: 7. This CDR3 is 15 amino acids long. CDR1 is SGHTA, CDR2 FQGNSA, per germline. The CDR3 loop is CASSQQGAGYEKLFF. CDR3 coding DNA: TGTGCCAGCAGCCAACAGGGGGCCGGGTATGAAAAACTGTTTTTT.

The chain employs TRBV5-4 and TRBJ2-1; TRBD2 might be the D (5 bases). V was cut by 0 bases and J by 0 bases, with 7 bases left in between. Germline CDR1 and CDR2: SGHNT and YYREEE (reference sequence). CDR3 length: 15 residues. CDR3 region: CASSLARGSYNEQFF. In nucleotides, the CDR3 is TGTGCCAGCAGCTTGGCCCGGGGCTCCTACAATGAGCAGTTCTTC. The full variable domain, rest sourced from reference TRBV5-4 and TRBJ2-1, is ETGVTQSPTHLIKTRGQQVTLRCSSQSGHNTVSWYQQALGQGPQFIFQYYREEENGRGNFPPRFSGLQFPNYSSELNVNALELDDSALYLCASSLARGSYNEQFFGPGTRLTVL.

This clone was found once. This chain uses TRBV3-1 (or the pseudogene TRBV3-2) with TRBJ2-4; D is unresolved. The CDR3 runs 16 residues. The V gene lost 1 base and the J gene lost 2 bases, with 12 bases spanning the gap. The germline CDR1 and CDR2 sequences are LGHDT and YNNKEL (reference sequence). CDR3 loop: CASSQVAGEPKNIQYF. For the CDR3, the DNA is TGTGCCAGCAGCCAAGTGGCAGGCGAGCCCAAAAACATTCAGTACTTC.

This clone was seen only once. V and J are TRBV19 and TRBJ1-4; 10 bases line up with TRBD1. The V segment lost 5 bases and the J segment 0 bases; nucleotides outside the gene matches: 6. CDR3 length: 17 residues. Germline assignment: CDR1 LNHDA and CDR2 SQIVND (reference sequence). Here the CDR3 reads CASSPRDRGTTNEKLFF. Written as DNA, the CDR3 is TGTGCCAGTAGTCCCCGGGACAGGGGTACAACTAATGAAAAACTGTTTTTT.

V gene TRBV28 combines with J gene TRBJ2-1, with 7 bases identical to TRBD1. After removal of 4 bases from V and 4 bases from J, the junction contained 10 bases not matched to a gene. The CDR3 sequence is 16 residues long. Looked up from germline, CDR1 is MDHEN and CDR2 is SYDVKM. In nucleotides, the CDR3 is TGTGCCAGCAGTTCTCCTCCGGGACAGCCATACAATGAGCAGTTCTTC. Amino acids: CASSSPPGQPYNEQFF.

CDR3 coding DNA: TGTGCCAGCAGTTTTATCACCGGGGAGCTGTTTTTT. It translates to CASSFITGELFF. The V gene is TRBV28, the J gene TRBJ2-2; D unclear. The V and J ends lost 3 bases and 4 bases respectively, with 3 bases between them. This CDR3 is built from 12 residues. Germline V lookup: CDR1 MDHEN, CDR2 SYDVKM.

This clone was seen once. J is TRBJ1-3 and V is TRBV30; possibly TRBD1 for D (5 bases). Germline loops: CDR1 GTSNPN, CDR2 SVGIG (reference sequence). CDR3 length: 14 residues. The CDR3 loop is CAWGESTVGNTIYF. The CDR3 DNA reads TGTGCTTGGGGTGAATCGACAGTCGGAAACACCATATATTTT.

The chain links TRBV6-5 to TRBJ1-1; D unresolved. There are 13 residues in the CDR3. V lost 4 bases to trimming and J lost 1 base, with 7 bases between them. Germline CDR1 MNHEY, CDR2 SVGAGI. This CDR3 is CASSFRKNTEAFF. The DNA of the CDR3 is TGTGCCAGCAGTTTCAGGAAGAACACTGAAGCTTTCTTT.